This entry concerns a single T cell receptor (beta chain). The sample comes from a study of T cell changes during pregnancy in multiple sclerosis. Germline V gives CDR1 MDHEN, CDR2 SYDVKM. The V and J ends lost 4 bases and 5 bases, in that order; junction bases with no gene match: 9. The CDR3 spans 15 residues. The assay was immunoSEQ multiplex PCR, and TCRdb's table has in-frame clones only and misses some. The sample holds tens of thousands of clones; around 90% are singletons and the top ten take around 0.41%. This TCR was sampled from a female donor with multiple sclerosis, enrolled in a pregnancy study. Sequencing used CD4+ T cells from peripheral blood mononuclear cells, obtained before pregnancy. V and J are TRBV28 and TRBJ2-7; TRBD2 aligns across 9 bases. In DNA form, the CDR3 reads TGTGCCAGCAGTTCAGCTAGCGGGACTAGTCACGAGCAGTACTTC. Translation gives CASSSASGTSHEQYF.